The present T cell receptor (beta chain) was sequenced within a study of cytomegalovirus exposure and HLA in healthy donors. Healthy bone marrow donors made up the donors. Broader study findings: The authors judged a highly shared variant cluster likely a sequencing artifact. Researchers reported in a later analysis that a missense DCLRE1C variant was tied to TCR beta V- and J-gene trimming.

In the case of this clone: No antigen is known for it.

With 60 Vbeta and 13 Jbeta primers, the PCR was carried out. Clones were sequenced by immunoSEQ multiplex PCR, and TCRdb holds only the in-frame ones, with some missing. Here the sample spans 150,000 or so clones, approximately 72% being singletons. Trimming took 0 bases from V and 0 from J, leaving 6 bases between them. The CDR3 covers 16 residues. Germline V gives CDR1 MNHEY, CDR2 SMNVEV (reference sequence). The sample comprised PBMCs. The rearrangement links TRBV27 to TRBJ2-6; D not resolved. This receptor was obtained from a man aged 18 to 29 in good health and CMV-seronegative. CDR3 bases: TGTGCCAGCAGTTTATCCCCCTACTCTGGGGCCAACGTCCTGACTTTC. Protein sequence: CASSLSPYSGANVLTF.